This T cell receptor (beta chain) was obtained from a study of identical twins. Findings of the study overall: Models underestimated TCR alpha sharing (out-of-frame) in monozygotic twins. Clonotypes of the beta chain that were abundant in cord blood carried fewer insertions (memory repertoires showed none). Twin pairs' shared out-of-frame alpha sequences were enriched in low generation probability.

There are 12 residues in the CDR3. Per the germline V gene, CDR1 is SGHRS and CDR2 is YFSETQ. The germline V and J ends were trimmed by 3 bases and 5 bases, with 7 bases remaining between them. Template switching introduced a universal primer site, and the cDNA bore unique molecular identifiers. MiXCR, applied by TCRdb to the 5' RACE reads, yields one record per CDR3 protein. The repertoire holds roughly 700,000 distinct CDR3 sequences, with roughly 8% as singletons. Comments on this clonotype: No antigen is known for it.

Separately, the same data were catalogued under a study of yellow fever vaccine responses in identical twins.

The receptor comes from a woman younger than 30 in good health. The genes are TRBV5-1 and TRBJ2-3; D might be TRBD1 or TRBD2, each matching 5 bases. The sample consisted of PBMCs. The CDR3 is CASSWDGDTQYF. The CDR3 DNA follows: TGCGCCAGCAGCTGGGACGGAGATACGCAGTATTTT. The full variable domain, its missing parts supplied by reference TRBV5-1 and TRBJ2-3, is KAGVTQTPRYLIKTRGQQVTLSCSPISGHRSVSWYQQTPGQGLQFLFEYFSETQRNKGNFPGRFSGRQFSNSRSEMNVSTLELGDSALYLCASSWDGDTQYFGPGTRLTVL.